The 12 T cell receptor beta chains listed next were all sequenced from one sample in a study of a mutant IDH1 vaccine in newly diagnosed glioma. The antigens for these receptors are not known. Measured with immunoSEQ multiplex PCR; TCRdb has only the in-frame clones, and not every one. This table holds tens of thousands of clones, less than 90% found once. Stated time point: week 35, safety follow-up. Each vaccine dose was 300 ug of mutant IDH1 20-mer peptide, with topical imiquimod. Material: PBMCs, obtained from a glioma patient whose treatment included an IDH1 peptide vaccine. Every receptor here comes from a man in his forties or fifties with glioma.

The V gene is TRBV7-2, the J gene TRBJ1-1; no clear D. V lost 11 bases and J 1 base, leaving 11 bases between the germline ends. Germline V gives CDR1 SGHTA, CDR2 FQGNSA. CDR3 length equals 12 residues. CDR3 nucleotide sequence: TGTGCCTCGCCACCAGGGAACACTGAAGCTTTCTTT. This gives the protein CASPPGNTEAFF.

J is TRBJ2-1 and V is TRBV5-1; 14 nucleotides agree with TRBD2. This CDR3 has 16 amino acids. Germline values: CDR1 SGHRS, CDR2 YFSETQ. J lost 7 bases, V lost 3 bases, and 6 bases had no gene match. This CDR3 reads CASSYQTSGRANEQFF. CDR3 DNA sequence: TGCGCCAGCAGCTACCAGACTAGCGGGAGGGCTAATGAGCAGTTCTTC.

The chain joins TRBV5-6 to TRBJ2-7; D not certain. CDR1 SGHDT and CDR2 YYEEEE come from the germline V gene. This CDR3 region has 12 residues. The ends were cut back, 4 bases at V and 4 bases at J, with 9 bases in the middle. CDR3 sequence (DNA): TGTGCCAGCAGCCTAGATGAGTACGAGCAGTACTTC. This codes for CASSLDEYEQYF.

This sequence joins TRBV7-9 and TRBJ2-5; D possibly corresponds to TRBD2 (6 bases). The CDR3 extends over 15 amino acids. Germline V CDR1 and CDR2: SEHNR, FQNEAQ (reference sequence). Trimming pared 5 bases from V and 5 bases from J, leaving 18 bases between. CDR3 protein: CASSPYGAGRETQYF. CDR3 bases: TGTGCCAGCAGCCCGTACGGGGCGGGACGGGAGACCCAGTACTTC. The variable domain in full, completed from reference TRBV7-9 and TRBJ2-5, reads DTGVSQNPRHKITKRGQNVTFRCDPISEHNRLYWYRQTLGQGPEFLTYFQNEAQLEKSRLLSDRFSAERPKGSFSTLEIQRTEQGDSAMYLCASSPYGAGRETQYFGPGTRLLVL.

The V gene is TRBV5-1, the J gene TRBJ2-6; the D is unclear. Trimming cost V 5 bases and J 0 bases, with 9 bases left between them. CDR3 length: 15 residues. Germline V gives CDR1 SGHRS, CDR2 YFSETQ. CDR3 bases: TGCGCCAGCAGGGTACACAGCTCTGGGGCCAACGTCCTGACTTTC. It codes for CASRVHSSGANVLTF.

This sequence joins TRBV5-6 and TRBJ2-7; TRBD1 aligns across 9 bases. The CDR3 runs 17 residues. Germline loops: CDR1 SGHDT, CDR2 YYEEEE. Trimming took 4 bases from V and 1 from J; bases not matched to a gene: 12. CDR3 sequence: CASSPTTWDRESYEQYF. The CDR3, as DNA: TGTGCCAGCAGCCCGACCACATGGGACAGGGAATCCTACGAGCAGTACTTC.

The rearrangement uses TRBV7-9 and TRBJ2-7; maybe TRBD2 (6 bases). Between the trimmed V and J ends, which lost 5 bases and 3 bases, there was a span of 11 bases. The germline V gene has CDR1 SEHNR and CDR2 FQNEAQ (reference sequence). The CDR3 has 13 residues. CDR3 in DNA: TGTGCCAGCAGCCCCCCGGGGGTCTACGAGCAGTACTTC. Residues: CASSPPGVYEQYF.

The V call is TRBV2, the J call TRBJ1-1, with TRBD1 identical over 9 bases. The CDR3 totals 13 residues. The ends lost 6 bases at V and 1 base at J; junction bases unmatched: 0. The germline V gene has CDR1 SNHLY and CDR2 FYNNEI. The CDR3 spells CASRGQGNTEAFF. CDR3 sequence (DNA): TGTGCCAGCAGGGGACAGGGGAACACTGAAGCTTTCTTT.

This clone was recorded only once. The chain couples TRBV6-5 to TRBJ1-4; 7 bases align to TRBD1. CDR1 is MNHEY and CDR2 is SVGAGI in the germline V gene. This CDR3 contains 14 residues. J was trimmed by 8 bases and V by 6 bases; bases with no gene match: 9. Here the CDR3 reads CASSRNRGREKLFF. CDR3 in DNA: TGTGCCAGCAGCCGTAACAGGGGTCGGGAAAAACTGTTTTTT.

The J gene is TRBJ1-4, the V gene TRBV18; tentatively, D is TRBD1 (6 bases). The CDR3 is made up of 14 amino acids. Germline loops: CDR1 KGHSH, CDR2 LQKENI. V lost 4 bases and J 5 bases, leaving 11 bases between the germline ends. CDR3 nucleotides: TGTGCCAGCTCACGGGGCCAGGGGAATGAAAAACTGTTTTTT. This gives the protein CASSRGQGNEKLFF.

Written as DNA, the CDR3 is TGTGCCAGTACCTATTGGTTGGGAGCTAACTATGGCTACACCTTC. Its protein is CASTYWLGANYGYTF. This sequence joins TRBV19 and TRBJ1-2; D unresolved. Trimming took 7 bases from V and 0 from J, leaving 15 bases between them. Per the germline V gene, CDR1 is LNHDA and CDR2 is SQIVND (reference sequence). The CDR3 contains 15 residues.

The V and J genes are TRBV19 and TRBJ2-7; D may be TRBD2 (6 bases). The CDR3 has 17 residues. Trimming removed 2 bases at V and 0 bases at J, with 17 bases between. Germline loops: CDR1 LNHDA, CDR2 SQIVND (reference sequence). CDR3 DNA: TGTGCCAGTAGTATATTTCTGGTAGCGGAGAGCTCCTACGAGCAGTACTTC. Translating gives CASSIFLVAESSYEQYF.